Presented here are 21 T cell receptor beta chains from one specimen sequenced in a study of CD8 T cells in ankylosing spondylitis. Points from the study as a whole: Seemingly distinctive of ankylosing spondylitis blood was a TCR beta motif formed by eight highly homologous variants.

TCRdb re-called the 5' RACE reads with MiXCR, one entry per CDR3 protein. The data contain roughly 670,000 distinct CDR3 sequences, under 20% of them singletons. Their antigen targets remain unknown. Sequencing used blood, either unsorted or a sorted T cell fraction (not recorded which). The receptors come from a male donor with ankylosing spondylitis.

This clonotype was counted a few times. The rearrangement links TRBV27 to TRBJ2-1; 8 bases are a match to TRBD2. Germline CDR1 and CDR2: MNHEY and SMNVEV (reference sequence). V lost 1 base and J lost 4; bases outside the gene matches: 3. The CDR3 runs 15 residues. Here the CDR3 reads CASSLWTSRYNEQFF. Here the CDR3 DNA reads TGTGCCAGCAGTTTATGGACTAGCAGATACAATGAGCAGTTCTTC.

The chain is built from TRBV4-2 and TRBJ2-1, with unresolved D. The CDR3 spans 14 residues. Germline CDR1 LGHNA, CDR2 YNFKEQ. Trimming took off 3 bases at V and 9 bases at J, with 15 bases between the two ends. CDR3: CASSHALEWGEQFF. The CDR3 nucleotides read TGTGCCAGCAGCCATGCTCTAGAATGGGGTGAGCAGTTCTTC.

This clonotype was observed a few times. The chain couples TRBV5-1 to TRBJ2-2; D call uncertain. This CDR3 contains 14 residues. In germline, CDR1 is SGHRS, CDR2 YFSETQ. V shed 3 bases and J shed 6 bases, with 12 bases lying between them. The CDR3 bases are TGCGCCAGCAGCTCTAATTGGGGTCCCGGGGAGCTGTTTTTT. Its translation is CASSSNWGPGELFF.

This clonotype was seen more than once but under ten times. The rearrangement joins TRBV5-1 to TRBJ2-1; 12 bases fit TRBD2. V shed 0 bases and J 1 base; nucleotides not matched to a gene: 2. The CDR3 has 17 residues. Germline V gene lookup returns CDR1 SGHRS and CDR2 YFSETQ. The CDR3 loop reads CASSLASGRASYNEQFF. CDR3 nucleotides: TGCGCCAGCAGCTTGGCTAGCGGGAGGGCATCCTACAATGAGCAGTTCTTC.

This clonotype was recorded only once. A much larger clone is a single base away; this may be a read error. V usage is TRBV12-3 or TRBV12-4 and J usage is TRBJ2-1; D gene unclear. The length of the CDR3 is 14 residues. V lost 3 bases and J lost 9, with 15 bases in between. As DNA, the CDR3 is TGTGCCAGCAGTTTTGGCGTGGTCACCAGTGAGCAGTTCTTC. As protein: CASSFGVVTSEQFF.

This clonotype has a count of ten or more. The chain joins TRBV24-1 to TRBJ2-3; D perhaps matches TRBD1 (5 bases). The germline V and J ends were trimmed by 10 bases and 0 bases, with 10 bases remaining between them. Looked up from germline, CDR1 is KGHDR and CDR2 is SFDVKD. This CDR3 is 13 amino acids long. CDR3 DNA sequence: TGTGCCACGTCACAGGATAGCACAGATACGCAGTATTTT. Translating gives CATSQDSTDTQYF.

The chain carries TRBV18 and TRBJ1-1; the D is unclear. Germline V gene data show CDR1 as KGHSH and CDR2 as LQKENI. V lost 2 bases to trimming and J lost 4 bases, with 14 bases between them. The CDR3 consists of 15 residues. CDR3 sequence (DNA): TGTGCCAGCTCACCATCCCAGTTAGGGTCCACTGAAGCTTTCTTT. This sequence encodes CASSPSQLGSTEAFF. The variable domain in full, completed from reference TRBV18 and TRBJ1-1, reads NAGVMQNPRHLVRRRGQEARLRCSPMKGHSHVYWYRQLPEEGLKFMVYLQKENIIDESGMPKERFSAEFPKEGPSILRIQQVVRGDSAAYFCASSPSQLGSTEAFFGQGTRLTVV.

J is TRBJ2-1 and V is TRBV7-2; D ambiguous. Germline CDR1 SGHTA, CDR2 FQGNSA. The CDR3 extends over 13 amino acids. Trimming left V 4 bases short and J 10 bases short, with 14 bases between. CDR3 region: CASSSEPAGEQFF. In DNA, the CDR3 is TGTGCCAGCAGCTCCGAACCGGCTGGCGAGCAGTTCTTC.

This clonotype was seen only a few times. The genes are TRBV29-1 and TRBJ2-3; D gene uncertain. Looked up from germline, CDR1 is SQVTM and CDR2 is ANQGSEA. The germline V and J ends were trimmed by 0 bases and 1 base, with 14 bases remaining between them. This CDR3 spans 16 amino acids. The CDR3 here is CSVEDLQPRGTDTQYF. CDR3 nucleotides: TGCAGCGTTGAAGATCTGCAGCCAAGGGGCACAGATACGCAGTATTTT.

The sample holds a few counts of this clonotype. The CDR3 DNA reads TGTGCCAGCAGCGTAGAGGGACAAACCTCTGGGGCCAACGTCCTGACTTTC. Translating it yields CASSVEGQTSGANVLTF. The J gene is TRBJ2-6, the V gene TRBV9; a possible D gene is TRBD1 (6 bases). V shed 0 bases and J shed 0 bases, with 10 bases lying between them. Germline loops: CDR1 SGDLS, CDR2 YYNGEE. The CDR3 covers 17 residues.

This chain connects TRBV12-3 or TRBV12-4 to TRBJ2-1, with TRBD2 as a possible D gene (6 bases). V dropped 5 bases and J dropped 8 bases, with 16 bases sitting between them. This CDR3 comprises 14 residues. The CDR3 sequence: CASSTRGSFDEQFF. The CDR3 bases are TGTGCCAGCAGTACCCGGGGGTCTTTCGATGAGCAGTTCTTC.

This clonotype was picked up a small number of times. This sequence joins TRBV27 and TRBJ1-6; TRBD1 aligns across 9 bases. CDR1 and CDR2 from the germline V gene are MNHEY and SMNVEV (reference sequence). Trimming removed 2 bases from V and 7 bases from J; junction bases left unmatched: 6. This CDR3 comprises 16 residues. The CDR3, as DNA: TGTGCCAGCAGTTTAGGGACAGGGTTTTGGAATTCACCCCTCCACTTT. Translated: CASSLGTGFWNSPLHF.

J is TRBJ2-5 and V is TRBV5-6; D remains ambiguous. Germline lookup yields CDR1 SGHDT and CDR2 YYEEEE. V lost 3 bases to trimming and J lost 1 base, with 4 bases between them. The CDR3 runs to 12 residues. CDR3 residues: CASSWVQETQYF. DNA for the CDR3: TGTGCCAGCAGCTGGGTCCAAGAGACCCAGTACTTC.

This clonotype was counted ten times or more. J is TRBJ2-1 and V is TRBV7-3; D not resolved. Germline V gene sequence: CDR1 SGHTA, CDR2 FQGTGA. V shed 5 bases and J shed 5 bases, with 10 bases lying between them. CDR3 length equals 13 residues. The CDR3 loop reads CASSPGPNNEQFF. CDR3 DNA sequence: TGTGCCAGCAGCCCCGGACCGAACAATGAGCAGTTCTTC.

The rearrangement joins TRBV29-1 to TRBJ2-4; D remains unclear. The CDR3 spans 12 residues. Germline V gene lookup returns CDR1 SQVTM and CDR2 ANQGSEA. V lost 2 bases and J lost 8, with 10 bases in between. The CDR3 region is CSVESDEDIQYF. The CDR3 region has the DNA TGCAGCGTTGAATCGGACGAGGACATTCAGTACTTC.

V is TRBV5-1 and J is TRBJ2-7; TRBD2 matches 9 bases. There are 17 residues in the CDR3. CDR1 and CDR2 from the germline V gene are SGHRS and YFSETQ. Germline trimming cut 4 bases from V and 1 base from J; bases unmatched to any gene: 12. Written as DNA, the CDR3 is TGCGCCAGCAGCCGGCCGACTAGCGGCGACCTTTCCTACGAGCAGTACTTC. Encoded protein: CASSRPTSGDLSYEQYF.

The CDR3 is CASSSGQGISYNEQFF. CDR3 in DNA: TGTGCCAGCAGTTCGGGACAGGGGATCTCCTACAATGAGCAGTTCTTC. The rearrangement uses TRBV12-3 or TRBV12-4 and TRBJ2-1; 10 bases agree with TRBD1. The CDR3 loop spans 16 amino acids. V gave up 4 bases and J gave up 0 bases; unmatched junction bases: 3.

This clonotype has a handful of counts. DNA for the CDR3: TGTGCCAGCAGTTATTTACTAGCGGGATCCTACAATGAGCAGTTCTTC. Its translation: CASSYLLAGSYNEQFF. This chain uses TRBV6-2 or TRBV6-3 with TRBJ2-1, with 10 positions matching TRBD2. Looked up from germline, CDR1 is MNHEY and CDR2 is SVGEGT. With V trimmed by 3 bases and J by 1 base, 3 bases remained unmatched. This CDR3 is built from 16 residues.

This clonotype was detected a few times. The chain uses TRBV4-2 and TRBJ2-3; 10 positions match TRBD2. V trimming: 0 bases; J trimming: 6 bases; junction bases outside the gene matches: 6. In germline, CDR1 is LGHNA, CDR2 YNFKEQ. CDR3 length: 16 amino acids. Here the CDR3 reads CASSQDKREGWDTQYF. The DNA for the CDR3 is TGTGCCAGCAGCCAAGATAAGCGGGAGGGGTGGGATACGCAGTATTTT.

This chain joins TRBV14 and TRBJ2-1; the match to TRBD1 covers 7 bases. J was trimmed by 3 bases and V by 3 bases; bases with no gene match: 8. The CDR3 loop spans 16 amino acids. Germline CDR1 and CDR2: SGHDN and FVKESK. CDR3 nucleotide sequence: TGTGCCAGCAGCCAGACAGGGTTCGGTAACTACAATGAGCAGTTCTTC. Translating it yields CASSQTGFGNYNEQFF.

The genes are TRBV28 and TRBJ2-1; no clear D gene. Germline V lookup: CDR1 MDHEN, CDR2 SYDVKM. This CDR3 has 16 residues. V dropped 5 bases and J dropped 2 bases, with 16 bases sitting between them. Written as DNA, the CDR3 is TGTGCCAGCAGTCCTTTAGCCGCCGAGACCTACAATGAGCAGTTCTTC. It translates to CASSPLAAETYNEQFF. Using reference TRBV28 and TRBJ2-1 for the parts outside the CDR3, the full variable domain is DVKVTQSSRYLVKRTGEKVFLECVQDMDHENMFWYRQDPGLGLRLIYFSYDVKMKEKGDIPEGYSVSREKKERFSLILESASTNQTSMYLCASSPLAAETYNEQFFGPGTRLTVL.